The 27 T cell receptor beta chains below all came from one sample that was sequenced in a study of blood T cells in healthy people across ages (dated by TCRdb to 2013 to 2016). Library prep was done by 5' RACE. The data were produced on an Illumina HiSeq 2500. A second PCR of roughly 7 to 11 cycles was performed with a sample-barcoded 5' primer and a J-beta primer mix. TCRdb took the public reads, trimmed them with fastp at Q25, ran MiXCR for clone calling and kept in-frame beta chains. Every distinct CDR3 protein forms one entry, paired with its most common genes and DNA. The sample table contains around 650,000 distinct CDR3 sequences; only one count was recorded for around 32% of them. 15% of the sample comes from the top ten. Sequenced sample: blood. These receptors were taken from a woman over 75 in good health. Donor details come from another sample of the same person, matched by shared clones.

About this clonotype: A read error may produce the germline difference seen at one junction end. This sequence joins TRBV7-9 and TRBJ1-2; 9 bases are shared with TRBD1. This CDR3 comprises 16 residues. Germline CDR1 reads SEHNR; CDR2 reads FQNEAQ (reference sequence). The CDR3 coding sequence is TGTGCCAGCAGCCAGAAGGTAGGGACAGGGCACTATGGGTACTTTTTC. Translating it yields CASSQKVGTGHYGYFF.

This clonotype has a handful of counts. The chain employs TRBV9 and TRBJ2-7, with D uncertain. Germline loops: CDR1 SGDLS, CDR2 YYNGEE. V was pared by 0 bases and J by 0 bases, with 7 bases between. The CDR3 runs 14 residues. CDR3 protein: CASSVVGTSYEQYF. The CDR3, as DNA: TGTGCCAGCAGCGTAGTGGGCACCTCCTACGAGCAGTACTTC.

Regarding this clonotype: A much bigger clone sits one base away, suggesting this may be a read error. The chain has TRBV9 and TRBJ2-5, with a possible D match to TRBD2 (6 bases). The length of the CDR3 is 13 residues. V dropped 4 bases and J dropped 11 bases, with 18 bases sitting between them. CDR1 and CDR2 (germline): SGDLS, YYNGEE. CDR3 DNA sequence: TGTGCCAGCAGCCTGGACACTGCGGGGAAGCAGTACTTC. Protein: CASSLDTAGKQYF. Supplemented by reference TRBV9 and TRBJ2-5, the full variable domain reads DSGVTQTPKHLITATGQRVTLRCSPRSGDLSVYWYQQSLDQGLQFLIQYYNGEERAKGNILERFSAQQFPDLHSELNLSSLELGDSALYFCASSLDTAGKQYFGPGTRLLVL.

The chain combines TRBV6-1 with TRBJ2-7; the D call may be TRBD1 or TRBD2 (5 bases each). The germline V and J ends were trimmed by 4 bases and 2 bases, with 33 bases remaining between them. Germline V gives CDR1 MNHNS, CDR2 SASEGT. This CDR3 is built from 21 residues. CDR3 in amino acids: CASSAPPWTPGTGPSPYEQYF. The CDR3 bases are TGTGCCAGCAGTGCCCCCCCTTGGACCCCTGGGACCGGCCCCAGTCCCTACGAGCAGTACTTC.

This clonotype has more than one count but fewer than ten. The genes are TRBV7-9 and TRBJ1-5, with 8 bases that match TRBD1. The CDR3 length is 16 residues. The germline gives CDR1 SEHNR, CDR2 FQNEAQ (reference sequence). V lost 5 bases and J lost 4; bases outside the gene matches: 10. For the CDR3, the DNA is TGTGCCAGCAGCCCCTCCGACAGGGGTGCTAATCAGCCCCAGCATTTT. Protein: CASSPSDRGANQPQHF.

This clonotype was counted at least ten times. A much more abundant neighbour one base away suggests this may be a read error. V and J are TRBV4-1 and TRBJ2-3; D possibly matches TRBD1 or TRBD2 (5 bases each). From germline, CDR1 is MGHRA and CDR2 YSYEKL. CDR3 length: 14 residues. V gave up 0 bases and J gave up 5 bases, with 9 bases separating them. The CDR3 region has the DNA TGCGCCAGCAGCCAAGATCAGAGGGGAGATACGCAGTATTTT. Protein product: CASSQDQRGDTQYF.

The chain employs TRBV7-6 and TRBJ2-3, with D perhaps matching TRBD1 or TRBD2 (5 bases each). V was trimmed by 4 bases and J by 3 bases, leaving 11 bases between them. CDR3 size: 14 residues. Germline-derived CDR1 and CDR2 are SGHVS and FNYEAQ. The CDR3 region is CASSYMGETDTQYF. The CDR3 DNA sequence: TGTGCCAGCAGCTATATGGGGGAAACAGATACGCAGTATTTT.

Concerning this clonotype itself: Possible read error: a much larger clone is one base away. V is TRBV7-9 and J is TRBJ2-3, with 8 bases matching TRBD2. From germline, CDR1 is SEHNR and CDR2 FQNEAQ (reference sequence). J gave up 1 base and V 11 bases, and 5 bases lay outside the gene matches. The CDR3 has 13 amino acids. CDR3 loop: CAGKLAGTDTQYF. CDR3 coding DNA: TGTGCCGGCAAACTAGCGGGCACAGATACGCAGTATTTT.

The rearrangement joins TRBV5-1 to TRBJ2-1; either TRBD1 or TRBD2 may supply D (5 bases each). This CDR3 has 16 amino acids. Germline CDR1 reads SGHRS; CDR2 reads YFSETQ. V was clipped by 4 bases and J by 10 bases, with 24 bases between them. The CDR3 sequence is CASSLTHGTPVAEQFF. CDR3 sequence (DNA): TGCGCCAGCAGCCTCACTCATGGGACCCCAGTAGCCGAGCAGTTCTTC.

This clonotype was picked up many times. The J gene is TRBJ2-3, the V gene TRBV4-2; 7 bases are a match to TRBD2. Germline CDR1 LGHNA, CDR2 YNFKEQ. The junction had 16 bases not matched to a gene; V was cut back by 0 bases and J by 1 base. The CDR3 consists of 20 residues. The DNA for the CDR3 is TGTGCCAGCAGCCAAGAGCGGGAGCGGGCCGTGATTGCTGGCACAGATACGCAGTATTTT. This sequence encodes CASSQERERAVIAGTDTQYF.

This clonotype was recorded at least ten times. The J gene is TRBJ2-7, the V gene TRBV6-6, with 7 bases identical to TRBD1. Germline loops: CDR1 MNHNY, CDR2 SVGAGI (reference sequence). Losses at the gene ends were 5 bases for V and 0 bases for J; bases not matched to a gene: 4. CDR3 length equals 14 residues. CDR3 sequence: CASSRTGDSYEQYF. The DNA of the CDR3 is TGTGCCAGCAGTAGAACAGGGGACTCCTACGAGCAGTACTTC.

This clonotype occurred a few times. A much larger clone differs from this one at a single base, so this may be a read error. This rearrangement joins TRBV29-1 to TRBJ1-2; D remains ambiguous. Germline V gives CDR1 SQVTM, CDR2 ANQGSEA. The CDR3 runs 13 residues. The CDR3 sequence: CGVEEDGFGGYTF. The CDR3 bases are TGCGGCGTTGAAGAGGATGGTTTCGGGGGCTACACCTTC.

This clonotype was recorded only once. V usage is TRBV27 and J usage is TRBJ2-7; D gene unclear. Trimming shortened V by 6 bases and J by 2 bases, and 14 bases separated the two germline ends. The CDR3 extends over 14 amino acids. From germline, CDR1 is MNHEY and CDR2 SMNVEV (reference sequence). The DNA of the CDR3 is TGTGCCAGCAGGTCTCTATCAAGACCCTACGAGCAGTACTTC. Translated, it gives CASRSLSRPYEQYF.

The V and J genes are TRBV7-3 and TRBJ2-1; 7 bases match TRBD1. The V and J ends lost 5 bases and 5 bases, in that order; junction bases with no gene match: 9. The V gene's germline CDR1 is SGHTA and CDR2 FQGTGA. The CDR3 loop spans 15 amino acids. CDR3 bases: TGTGCCAGCAGCCCAACAGGGGCGGGCGACAATGAGCAGTTCTTC. Translated, it gives CASSPTGAGDNEQFF.

With regard to this clonotype: A much larger clone sits a single nucleotide away, making a read error possible. The chain links TRBV4-2 to TRBJ2-5; a possible D gene is TRBD1 (6 bases). Germline CDR1 reads LGHNA; CDR2 reads YNFKEQ. The CDR3 covers 14 residues. CDR3 sequence reads: CASSPWGPQEAQYF. The CDR3 DNA reads TGTGCCAGCAGCCCTTGGGGGCCCCAAGAGGCCCAGTACTTC.

This clonotype was counted at least ten times. The chain combines TRBV5-1 with TRBJ2-1; unclear D gene. The germline CDR1 and CDR2 sequences are SGHRS and YFSETQ. V dropped 0 bases and J dropped 7 bases, with 5 bases sitting between them. The CDR3 contains 12 residues. DNA of the CDR3: TGCGCCAGCAGCTTGGGGGAAAATGAGCAGTTCTTC. This encodes CASSLGENEQFF. The full variable domain, with the rest looked up from reference TRBV5-1 and TRBJ2-1, is KAGVTQTPRYLIKTRGQQVTLSCSPISGHRSVSWYQQTPGQGLQFLFEYFSETQRNKGNFPGRFSGRQFSNSRSEMNVSTLELGDSALYLCASSLGENEQFFGPGTRLTVL.

This clonotype was seen a few times. J is TRBJ2-3 and V is TRBV5-1; 10 positions agree with TRBD2. CDR1 SGHRS and CDR2 YFSETQ come from the germline V gene. Germline trimming cut 4 bases from V and 5 bases from J; bases unmatched to any gene: 13. This CDR3 spans 17 amino acids. CDR3 bases: TGCGCCAGCAGCCCTGAGTTAAGCGGGGGGGCGATAGATACGCAGTATTTT. Protein: CASSPELSGGAIDTQYF.

J is TRBJ1-1 and V is TRBV10-3, with D maybe TRBD1 (5 bases). Germline values: CDR1 ENHRY, CDR2 SYGVKD. V was shortened by 0 bases and J by 1 base, with 9 bases between the two germline ends. This CDR3 comprises 15 residues. The CDR3 DNA is TGTGCCATCAGTGAGTCTGGAGGGGCGAACACTGAAGCTTTCTTT. It translates to CAISESGGANTEAFF.

This clonotype was observed many times. This chain connects TRBV4-2 to TRBJ2-3, with 10 bases fitting TRBD2. The V and J ends lost 1 base and 0 bases, in that order; junction bases with no gene match: 7. The germline CDR1 and CDR2 sequences are LGHNA and YNFKEQ. This CDR3 has 18 residues. CDR3 DNA: TGTGCCAGCAGCCAAGGGTTAGCGGGGGGCGCTAGCACAGATACGCAGTATTTT. It translates to CASSQGLAGGASTDTQYF.

This clonotype has at least ten counts. The chain is built from TRBV20-1 and TRBJ1-2; D is ambiguous. CDR3 size: 12 residues. Trimming shortened V by 4 bases and J by 4 bases, and 10 bases separated the two germline ends. Germline V gene sequence: CDR1 DFQATT, CDR2 SNEGSKA (reference sequence). The CDR3 DNA is TGCAGTGCTAATCCGGGAACCTATGGCTACACCTTC. The encoded protein is CSANPGTYGYTF.

The chain recombines TRBV29-1 with TRBJ2-5; 7 bases match TRBD2. Germline V lookup: CDR1 SQVTM, CDR2 ANQGSEA. The J segment lost 1 base and the V segment lost 6 bases, leaving 8 bases of the junction unmatched. The CDR3 extends over 14 amino acids. DNA of the CDR3: TGCAGCGTCCCTCACTGGGGGGGCCAAGAGACCCAGTACTTC. As protein: CSVPHWGGQETQYF.

The sample holds many counts of this clonotype. J is TRBJ2-4 and V is TRBV5-6, with D unresolved. V was shortened by 0 bases and J by 1 base, with 11 bases between the two germline ends. The CDR3 has 16 amino acids. Germline CDR1 SGHDT, CDR2 YYEEEE. The CDR3 protein is CASSLGGPRAKNIQYF. In DNA, the CDR3 is TGTGCCAGCAGCTTGGGAGGCCCTCGTGCCAAAAACATTCAGTACTTC.

V gene TRBV3-1 combines with J gene TRBJ2-3; 9 bases are a match to TRBD2. With 1 base clipped from V and 5 bases from J, the junction kept 10 bases outside the gene matches. The CDR3 spans 17 residues. Per germline, CDR1 LGHDT and CDR2 YNNKEL (reference sequence). The CDR3 is CASSQAVIAGEIDTQYF. CDR3 nucleotide sequence: TGTGCCAGCAGCCAAGCGGTAATAGCGGGGGAAATAGATACGCAGTATTTT.

The chain recombines TRBV18 with TRBJ1-1; D is uncertain. Trimming cost V 2 bases and J 0 bases, with 7 bases left between them. The germline gives CDR1 KGHSH, CDR2 LQKENI. There are 14 residues in the CDR3. CDR3 sequence: CASSPSLLNTEAFF. CDR3 sequence (DNA): TGTGCCAGCTCACCATCCTTACTGAACACTGAAGCTTTCTTT.

This clonotype has more than one count but fewer than ten. The chain is built from TRBV20-1 and TRBJ2-7; D perhaps matches TRBD2 (6 bases). This CDR3 is built from 14 residues. Germline loops: CDR1 DFQATT, CDR2 SNEGSKA (reference sequence). The ends were cut back, 5 bases at V and 3 bases at J, with 17 bases in the middle. CDR3 coding DNA: TGCAGTGCTCGTGGGGAGGCGAGAGACTACGAGCAGTACTTC. This encodes CSARGEARDYEQYF.

This clonotype came up many times. The chain joins TRBV4-1 to TRBJ1-5; D possibly corresponds to TRBD1 (5 bases). Trimming shortened V by 3 bases and J by 2 bases, and 11 bases separated the two germline ends. Looked up from germline, CDR1 is MGHRA and CDR2 is YSYEKL. CDR3 length: 15 amino acids. CDR3 DNA sequence: TGCGCCAGCAGCCATACGCGCAGGGGCAATCAGCCCCAGCATTTT. Its translation is CASSHTRRGNQPQHF.

This clonotype was counted many times. The chain carries TRBV11-1 and TRBJ2-5, with 8 bases identical to TRBD1. With V trimmed by 1 base and J by 4 bases, 5 bases remained unmatched. Germline CDR1 reads SGHAT; CDR2 reads FQDESV (reference sequence). CDR3 length: 15 amino acids. In DNA form, the CDR3 reads TGTGCCAGCAGCTTAGGGGGACAGGAGCGAGAGACCCAGTACTTC. As protein: CASSLGGQERETQYF.